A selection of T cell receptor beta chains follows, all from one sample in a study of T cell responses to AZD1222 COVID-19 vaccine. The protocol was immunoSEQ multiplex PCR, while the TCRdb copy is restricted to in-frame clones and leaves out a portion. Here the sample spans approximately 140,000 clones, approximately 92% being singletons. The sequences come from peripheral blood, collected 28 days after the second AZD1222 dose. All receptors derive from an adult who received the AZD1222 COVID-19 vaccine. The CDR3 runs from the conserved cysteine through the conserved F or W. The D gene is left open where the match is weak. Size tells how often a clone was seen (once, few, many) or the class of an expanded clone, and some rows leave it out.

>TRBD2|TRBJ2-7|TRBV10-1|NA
CASSEGTSGDDEQYF
TGCGCCAGCAGTGAGGGGACTAGCGGGGACGACGAGCAGTACTTC
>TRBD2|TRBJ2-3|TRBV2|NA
CASLAGAFGDTQYF
TGTGCCAGCCTAGCGGGGGCCTTCGGAGATACGCAGTATTTT
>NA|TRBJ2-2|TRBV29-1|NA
CSVTRGTNTGELFF
TGCAGCGTTACCCGGGGAACGAACACCGGGGAGCTGTTTTTT
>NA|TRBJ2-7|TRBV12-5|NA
CASGPTGATSSYEQYF
TGTGCTAGTGGGCCCACAGGAGCTACCAGCTCCTACGAGCAGTACTTC
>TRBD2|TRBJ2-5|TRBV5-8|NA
CASSLGGTRGETQYF
TGTGCCAGCAGCTTGGGCGGGACTAGGGGAGAGACCCAGTACTTC
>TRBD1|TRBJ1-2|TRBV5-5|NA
CASSLAGQGGYGYTF
TGTGCCAGCAGCTTGGCAGGACAGGGAGGGTATGGCTACACCTTC
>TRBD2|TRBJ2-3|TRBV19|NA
CASSIAGVSTDTQYF
TGTGCCAGTAGTATTGCGGGGGTAAGCACAGATACGCAGTATTTT
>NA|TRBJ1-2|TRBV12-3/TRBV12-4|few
CASSTVQVRGYTF
TGTGCCAGCAGTACGGTACAAGTTAGGGGCTACACCTTC
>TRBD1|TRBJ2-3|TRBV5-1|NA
CASSRLDRGQGDTQYF
TGCGCCAGCAGCCGTCTGGACAGGGGGCAGGGAGATACGCAGTATTTT
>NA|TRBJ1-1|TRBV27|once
CASSVMGNTEAFF
TGTGCCAGCAGCGTGATGGGGAACACTGAAGCTTTCTTT
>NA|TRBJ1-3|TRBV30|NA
CAWSGTLSSGNTIYF
TGTGCCTGGAGTGGAACATTGAGCTCTGGAAACACCATATATTTT
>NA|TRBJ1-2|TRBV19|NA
CASNDLGAGNYGYTF
TGTGCCAGTAACGATTTGGGGGCCGGCAACTATGGCTACACCTTC
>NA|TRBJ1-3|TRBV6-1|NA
CASSEGIYSGNTIYF
TGTGCCAGCAGTGAAGGCATTTACTCTGGAAACACCATATATTTT
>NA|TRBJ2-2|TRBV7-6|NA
CASSPPTSRFGELFF
TGTGCCAGCAGCCCTCCAACTAGTCGATTCGGGGAGCTGTTTTTT
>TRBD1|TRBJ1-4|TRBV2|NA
CASSKTGRVEKLFF
TGTGCCAGCAGTAAGACAGGGCGGGTTGAAAAACTGTTTTTT
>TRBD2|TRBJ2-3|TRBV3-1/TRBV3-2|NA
CASSQDGGGGTRF
TGTGCCAGCAGCCAAGACGGTGGCGGGGGGACACGTTTT
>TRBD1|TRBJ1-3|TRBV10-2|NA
CASSEGGLSGNTIYF
TGCGCCAGCAGTGAAGGGGGCCTCTCTGGAAACACCATATATTTT
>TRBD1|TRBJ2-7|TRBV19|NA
CASSYRGSPGDYEQYF
TGTGCCAGTAGCTACAGGGGTTCCCCTGGGGACTACGAGCAGTACTTC
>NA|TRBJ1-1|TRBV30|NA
CALAGIITEAFF
TGTGCCCTTGCGGGGATTATCACTGAAGCTTTCTTT
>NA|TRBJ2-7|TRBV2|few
CASTPGRFAYEQYF
TGTGCCAGCACTCCCGGGAGATTTGCCTACGAGCAGTACTTC
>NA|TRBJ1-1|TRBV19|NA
CASRPTVFMNTEAFF
TGTGCCAGTAGACCCACAGTGTTCATGAACACTGAAGCTTTCTTT
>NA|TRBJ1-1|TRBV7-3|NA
CASSLGPPGNTEAFF
TGTGCCAGCAGCTTAGGGCCTCCAGGTAACACTGAAGCTTTCTTT
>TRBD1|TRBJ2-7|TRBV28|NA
CASSSAGTGDREQYF
TGTGCCAGCAGTTCCGCCGGGACAGGGGATCGTGAGCAGTACTTC
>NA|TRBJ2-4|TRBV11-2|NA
CASSSHGDYFLLAKNIQYF
TGTGCCAGCAGCTCCCATGGGGATTATTTTTTGCTAGCCAAAAACATTCAGTACTTC
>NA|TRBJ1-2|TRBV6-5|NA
CASSLQWTANYGYTF
TGTGCCAGCAGCCTACAATGGACAGCTAACTATGGCTACACCTTC
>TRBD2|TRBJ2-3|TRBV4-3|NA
CASSQTSGRQDTQYF
TGCGCCAGCAGCCAAACTAGCGGGAGACAAGATACGCAGTATTTT
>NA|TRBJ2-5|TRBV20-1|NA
CSASPWGTSGQETQYF
NA
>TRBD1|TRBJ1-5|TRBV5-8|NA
CASLNGGTGGNQPQHF
TGTGCCAGTCTCAACGGCGGGACAGGCGGCAATCAGCCCCAGCATTTT
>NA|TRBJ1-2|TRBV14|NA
CASSQGVDGSYYGYTF
TGTGCCAGCAGCCAAGGCGTTGATGGCAGTTACTATGGCTACACCTTC
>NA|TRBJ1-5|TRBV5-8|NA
CASSLRVGNQPQHF
TGTGCCAGCAGCTTGCGTGTTGGCAATCAGCCCCAGCATTTT
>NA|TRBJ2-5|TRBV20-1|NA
CSASLALGETQYF
TGCAGTGCTAGTCTTGCGCTCGGGGAGACCCAGTACTTC
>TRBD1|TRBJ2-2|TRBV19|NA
CASSLWTGGHTGELFF
TGTGCCAGTAGTCTATGGACAGGGGGCCACACCGGGGAGCTGTTTTTT
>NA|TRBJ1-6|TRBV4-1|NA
CASSQDEDGRHSPLHF
TGCGCCAGCAGCCAAGACGAAGACGGGAGGCATTCACCCCTCCACTTT
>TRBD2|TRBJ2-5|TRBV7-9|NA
CASSSLAGERETQYF
TGTGCCAGCAGCTCACTAGCGGGAGAACGAGAGACCCAGTACTTC
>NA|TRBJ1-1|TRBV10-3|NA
CAISEGQGSTEAFF
TGTGCCATCAGTGAGGGGCAGGGAAGCACTGAAGCTTTCTTT
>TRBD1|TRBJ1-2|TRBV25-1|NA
CASSEYSSRGPYGYTF
TGTGCCAGCAGTGAATATAGTTCCAGGGGGCCCTATGGCTACACCTTC
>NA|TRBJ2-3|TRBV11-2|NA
CASSRGGGISTDTQYF
TGTGCCAGCAGCCGAGGGGGCGGGATTAGCACAGATACGCAGTATTTT
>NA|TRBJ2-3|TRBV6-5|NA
CASSYRREGADTQYF
TGTGCCAGCAGTTACCGCAGGGAGGGGGCAGATACGCAGTATTTT
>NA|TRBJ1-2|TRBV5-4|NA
CASSLGGPGQNYGYTF
TGTGCCAGCAGCTTGGGCGGCCCCGGACAGAACTATGGCTACACCTTC
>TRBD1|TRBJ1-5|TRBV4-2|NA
CASSQEGQGGRRNQPQHF
TGTGCCAGCAGCCAAGAGGGACAGGGAGGGCGAAGAAATCAGCCCCAGCATTTT
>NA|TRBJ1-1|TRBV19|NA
CASSIAGGVNTEAFF
TGTGCCAGTAGTATTGCGGGGGGGGTCAACACTGAAGCTTTCTTT
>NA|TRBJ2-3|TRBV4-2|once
CASSQAASADLSTDTQYF
TGTGCCAGCAGCCAGGCCGCCAGCGCGGACCTTAGCACAGATACGCAGTATTTT
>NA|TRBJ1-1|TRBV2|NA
CASSKNGGGGTEAFF
TGTGCCAGCAGTAAAAACGGGGGAGGGGGCACTGAAGCTTTCTTT
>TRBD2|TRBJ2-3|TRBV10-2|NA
CAGSSGGTTDTQYF
TGCGCCGGCTCTAGCGGGGGGACGACAGATACGCAGTATTTT
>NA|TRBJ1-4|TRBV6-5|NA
CASRSLWETNEKLFF
TGTGCCAGCAGATCGCTATGGGAAACTAATGAAAAACTGTTTTTT
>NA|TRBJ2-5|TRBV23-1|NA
CASSLNGGSKIGTQYF
TGCGCCAGCAGTCTCAACGGCGGCAGTAAAATAGGGACCCAGTACTTC
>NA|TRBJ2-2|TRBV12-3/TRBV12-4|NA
CASSLLDTGELFF
TGTGCCAGCAGTTTACTGGACACCGGGGAGCTGTTTTTT
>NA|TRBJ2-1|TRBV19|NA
CASSIGAGNNEQFF
TGTGCCAGTAGTATAGGGGCAGGGAACAATGAGCAGTTCTTC
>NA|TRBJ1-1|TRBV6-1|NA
CASSESLGYWGTEAFF
TGTGCCAGCAGTGAATCATTGGGGTACTGGGGTACTGAAGCTTTCTTT
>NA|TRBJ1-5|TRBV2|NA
CASSDLEGGQPQHF
TGTGCCAGCAGTGACCTGGAGGGCGGTCAGCCCCAGCATTTT
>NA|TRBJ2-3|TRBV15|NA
CATSRPPGLSTDTQYF
TGTGCCACCAGCAGACCTCCGGGACTTAGCACAGATACGCAGTATTTT
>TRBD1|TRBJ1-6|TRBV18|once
CASSRDRVFSRNSPLHF
TGTGCCAGCTCACGGGACAGGGTGTTTAGTCGTAATTCACCCCTCCACTTT
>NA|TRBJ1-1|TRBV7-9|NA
CASSLIGAGEAFF
TGTGCCAGCAGCCTCATTGGGGCAGGTGAAGCTTTCTTT
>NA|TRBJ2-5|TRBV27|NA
CAIQSNSVETQYF
TGTGCCATCCAAAGTAATTCGGTGGAGACCCAGTACTTC
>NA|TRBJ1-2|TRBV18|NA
CASSPGLQDYGYTF
TGTGCCAGCTCTCCGGGTCTCCAGGACTATGGCTACACCTTC
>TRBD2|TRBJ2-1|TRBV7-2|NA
CASSFDGLAGEVEQFF
TGTGCCAGCAGCTTTGATGGACTAGCGGGAGAGGTTGAGCAGTTCTTC
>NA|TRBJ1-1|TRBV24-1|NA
CATSLPGPPRAFF
TGTGCCACCAGTTTACCAGGACCCCCTAGAGCTTTCTTT
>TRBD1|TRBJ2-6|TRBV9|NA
CASSGDRARKSGANVLTF
TGTGCCAGCAGCGGTGACAGGGCCCGGAAGAGTGGGGCCAACGTCCTGACTTTC
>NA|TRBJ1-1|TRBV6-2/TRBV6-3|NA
CASSFTGFSNTEAFF
TGTGCCAGCAGTTTTACAGGGTTCTCCAACACTGAAGCTTTCTTT